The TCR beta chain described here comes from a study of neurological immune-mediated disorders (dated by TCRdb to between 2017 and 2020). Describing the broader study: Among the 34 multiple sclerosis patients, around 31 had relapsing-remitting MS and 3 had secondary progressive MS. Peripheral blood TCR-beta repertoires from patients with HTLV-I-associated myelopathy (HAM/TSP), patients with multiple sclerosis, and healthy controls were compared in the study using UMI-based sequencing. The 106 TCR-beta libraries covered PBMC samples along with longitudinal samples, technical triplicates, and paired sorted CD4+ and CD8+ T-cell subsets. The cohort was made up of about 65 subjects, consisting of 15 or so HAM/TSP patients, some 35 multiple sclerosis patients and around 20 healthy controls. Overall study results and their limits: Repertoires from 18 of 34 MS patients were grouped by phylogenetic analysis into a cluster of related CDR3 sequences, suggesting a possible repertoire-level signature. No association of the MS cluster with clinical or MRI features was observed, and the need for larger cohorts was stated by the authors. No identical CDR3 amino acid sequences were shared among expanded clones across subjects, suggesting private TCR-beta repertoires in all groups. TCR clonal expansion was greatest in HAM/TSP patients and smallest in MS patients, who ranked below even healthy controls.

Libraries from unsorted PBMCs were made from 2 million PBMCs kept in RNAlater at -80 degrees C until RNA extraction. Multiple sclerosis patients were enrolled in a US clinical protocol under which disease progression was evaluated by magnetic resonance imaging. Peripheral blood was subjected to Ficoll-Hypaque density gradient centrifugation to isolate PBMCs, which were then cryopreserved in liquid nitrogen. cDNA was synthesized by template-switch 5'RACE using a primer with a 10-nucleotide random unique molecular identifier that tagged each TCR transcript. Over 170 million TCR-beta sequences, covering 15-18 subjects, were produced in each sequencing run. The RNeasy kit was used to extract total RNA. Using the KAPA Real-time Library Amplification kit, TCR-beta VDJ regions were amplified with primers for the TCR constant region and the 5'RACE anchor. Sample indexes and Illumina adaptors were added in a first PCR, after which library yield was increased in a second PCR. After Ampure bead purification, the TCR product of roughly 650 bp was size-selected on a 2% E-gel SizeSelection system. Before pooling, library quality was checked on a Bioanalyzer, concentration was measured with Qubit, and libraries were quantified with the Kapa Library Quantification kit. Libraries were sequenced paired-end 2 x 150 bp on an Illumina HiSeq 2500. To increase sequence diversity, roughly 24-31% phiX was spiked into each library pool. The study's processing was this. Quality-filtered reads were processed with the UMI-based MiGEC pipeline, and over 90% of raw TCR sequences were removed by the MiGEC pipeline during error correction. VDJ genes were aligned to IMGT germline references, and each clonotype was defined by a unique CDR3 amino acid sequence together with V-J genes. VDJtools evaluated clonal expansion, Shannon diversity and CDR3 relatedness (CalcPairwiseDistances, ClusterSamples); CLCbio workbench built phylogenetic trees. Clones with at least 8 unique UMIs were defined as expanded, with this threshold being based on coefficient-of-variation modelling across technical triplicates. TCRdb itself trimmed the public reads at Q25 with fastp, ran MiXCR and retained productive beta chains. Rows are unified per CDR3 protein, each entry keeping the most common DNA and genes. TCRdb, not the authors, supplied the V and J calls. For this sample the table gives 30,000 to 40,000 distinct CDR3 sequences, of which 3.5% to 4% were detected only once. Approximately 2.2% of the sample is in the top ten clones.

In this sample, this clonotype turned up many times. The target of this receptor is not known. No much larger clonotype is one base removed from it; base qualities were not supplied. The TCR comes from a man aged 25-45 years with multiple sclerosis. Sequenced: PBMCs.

The DNA reads as follows: TGCGCCAGCAGCCAAGATAGCAGGGGAAGCTCTGGGGCCAACGTCCTGACTTTC. Translated, it reads CASSQDSRGSSGANVLTF. The chain is made from TRBV4-3 and TRBJ2-6; TRBD1 is possibly the D segment (6 matching bases). The CDR3 has 18 amino acids, counting the end cysteine and phenylalanine. Just CDR3 DNA is preserved here, 54 bases in frame from base 1. V is reduced by 0 bases and J by 0 bases, leaving a spacing of 12 bases between them. CDR1 and CDR2 were assigned from the germline V gene as LGHNA and YSLEER.